The 26 T cell receptor beta chains below were found in one sample sequenced in a study of blood T cells in healthy people across ages. Sample-barcoded 5' priming and a J-beta primer mix drove a second PCR of roughly 6 to 12 cycles. TCRdb re-called the 5' RACE reads through MiXCR, storing one row per CDR3 protein. The repertoire holds hundreds of thousands of distinct CDR3 sequences, with around two fifths as singletons. The sample consisted of blood. These receptors originate from an elderly man in good health.

This clonotype was seen at least ten times. V is TRBV24-1 and J is TRBJ2-3; D not resolved. V lost 6 bases and J 9 bases, leaving 9 bases between the germline ends. The CDR3 is 11 amino acids. CDR1 is KGHDR and CDR2 is SFDVKD in the germline V gene. The CDR3 region is CATSKVETQYF. The CDR3 coding sequence is TGTGCCACCAGTAAGGTGGAAACGCAGTATTTT.

This chain connects TRBV4-3 to TRBJ2-5; 7 bases are shared with TRBD1. Trimming cost V 1 base and J 4 bases; bases outside gene matches: 9. Germline values: CDR1 LGHNA, CDR2 YSLEER. The length of the CDR3 is 16 residues. CDR3 coding DNA: TGCGCCAGCAGCCAAGCCGCCCGACAGGGCGGAGAGACCCAGTACTTC. Protein: CASSQAARQGGETQYF.

This clonotype was recorded many times. The J gene is TRBJ1-1, the V gene TRBV7-2, with a possible D match to TRBD1 (5 bases). CDR3 length: 15 amino acids. The V gene lost 5 bases and the J gene lost 4 bases, with 17 bases spanning the gap. Germline V lookup: CDR1 SGHTA, CDR2 FQGNSA. In DNA form, the CDR3 reads TGTGCCAGCAGCATAACCAGGGTTGGGGCCACTGAAGCTTTCTTT. Translating it yields CASSITRVGATEAFF.

This clonotype was counted only a few times. The chain links TRBV7-2 to TRBJ2-3; a weak D match, TRBD1 (6 bases). Germline V gene lookup returns CDR1 SGHTA and CDR2 FQGNSA. Trimming cost V 1 base and J 2 bases, with 10 bases left between them. The length of the CDR3 is 15 residues. The CDR3 region is CASSLDGTNTDTQYF. The CDR3 coding sequence is TGTGCCAGCAGCTTAGACGGGACAAACACAGATACGCAGTATTTT. The full variable domain, completed using reference TRBV7-2 and TRBJ2-3, is GAGVSQSPSNKVTEKGKDVELRCDPISGHTALYWYRQSLGQGLEFLIYFQGNSAPDKSGLPSDRFSAERTGGSVSTLTIQRTQQEDSAVYLCASSLDGTNTDTQYFGPGTRLTVL.

The chain combines TRBV4-2 with TRBJ2-1; 12 nucleotides match TRBD2. Trimming at V came to 0 bases and at J to 9 bases, leaving 12 bases not matched to a gene. This CDR3 has 18 residues. Germline CDR1 reads LGHNA; CDR2 reads YNFKEQ. In DNA, the CDR3 is TGTGCCAGCAGCCAAGAATCTGGGCTAGCGGGAGGGTTTAGTGAGCAGTTCTTC. The encoded protein is CASSQESGLAGGFSEQFF.

This clonotype was counted only a few times. The chain recombines TRBV29-1 with TRBJ1-1; 7 bases agree with TRBD1. Germline CDR1 and CDR2: SQVTM and ANQGSEA. The CDR3 consists of 13 residues. J lost 1 base, V lost 5 bases, and 4 bases had no gene match. The CDR3 loop reads CSVIRTGNTEAFF. DNA for the CDR3: TGCAGCGTTATTAGGACAGGGAACACTGAAGCTTTCTTT.

Remarks on this clonotype: Mismatch with germline at one junction end may stem from a read error. V is TRBV7-9 and J is TRBJ2-6, with a weak D call TRBD1 (5 bases). The V gene's germline CDR1 is SEHNR and CDR2 FQNEAQ (reference sequence). The CDR3 contains 15 residues. CDR3 sequence reads: CASSLEVSGADVLTF. CDR3 nucleotide sequence: TGTGCCAGCAGCTTAGAGGTATCTGGGGCCGACGTCCTGACTTTC.

A few counts support this clonotype. This chain uses TRBV7-9 with TRBJ2-7, with 15 bases that match TRBD2. The germline V gene has CDR1 SEHNR and CDR2 FQNEAQ (reference sequence). The V segment lost 5 bases and the J segment 7 bases; nucleotides outside the gene matches: 6. The CDR3 loop spans 15 amino acids. CDR3 DNA sequence: TGTGCCAGCAGCACCCGGACTAGCGGGAGGGGTGAGCAGTACTTC. This translates into CASSTRTSGRGEQYF.

This clonotype has a handful of counts. The V call is TRBV12-5, the J call TRBJ2-7, with 10 bases fitting TRBD1. The V gene's germline CDR1 is LGHNT and CDR2 FRNRAP. Germline trimming cut 2 bases from V and 3 bases from J; bases unmatched to any gene: 7. The CDR3 is 16 amino acids. CDR3 amino acids: CASGLIKTGGFYEQYF. As DNA, the CDR3 is TGTGCTAGTGGTTTGATAAAGACAGGGGGCTTCTACGAGCAGTACTTC.

The chain uses TRBV28 and TRBJ2-7; a weak D match, TRBD2 (6 bases). V shed 8 bases and J shed 3 bases, with 17 bases lying between them. Germline V gene lookup returns CDR1 MDHEN and CDR2 SYDVKM. The CDR3 spans 14 residues. CDR3 in DNA: TGTGCCAGCCAACCCCCGGGACTTAACTACGAGCAGTACTTC. Protein product: CASQPPGLNYEQYF.

The chain has TRBV5-1 and TRBJ2-5; D remains unclear. The CDR3 is 12 residues long. The germline V gene has CDR1 SGHRS and CDR2 YFSETQ. The V end was cut by 3 bases, the J end by 5 bases, with 8 bases between. CDR3 DNA: TGCGCCAGCAGCTACCGCGAGGAGACCCAGTACTTC. This sequence encodes CASSYREETQYF. The entire variable domain, with the rest obtained from reference TRBV5-1 and TRBJ2-5, is as follows: KAGVTQTPRYLIKTRGQQVTLSCSPISGHRSVSWYQQTPGQGLQFLFEYFSETQRNKGNFPGRFSGRQFSNSRSEMNVSTLELGDSALYLCASSYREETQYFGPGTRLLVL.

The chain uses TRBV6-1 and TRBJ2-7; TRBD1 aligns across 9 bases. Germline V CDR1 and CDR2: MNHNS, SASEGT. Trimming took 7 bases from V and 0 from J; bases not matched to a gene: 10. The CDR3 has 16 residues. CDR3 sequence (DNA): TGTGCCAGCACCGGACAGGGGAGGGTTAGCTCCTACGAGCAGTACTTC. Residues: CASTGQGRVSSYEQYF.

This clonotype was counted a few times. This sequence joins TRBV3-1 and TRBJ2-5, with D maybe TRBD2 (6 bases). This CDR3 spans 14 amino acids. The V end lost 0 bases, the J end lost 5 bases, and 10 bases lay between the germline ends. Germline V gene data show CDR1 as LGHDT and CDR2 as YNNKEL (reference sequence). CDR3 in DNA: TGTGCCAGCAGCCAAGAGGGGAGGTTCGAGACCCAGTACTTC. This gives the protein CASSQEGRFETQYF.

The chain uses TRBV4-1 and TRBJ1-5; unclear D gene. This CDR3 region has 16 residues. The V and J ends lost 0 bases and 0 bases respectively, with 9 bases between them. Looked up from germline, CDR1 is MGHRA and CDR2 is YSYEKL. The CDR3 sequence is CASSQEPVSSNQPQHF. The CDR3 nucleotides are TGCGCCAGCAGCCAAGAGCCGGTATCTAGCAATCAGCCCCAGCATTTT.

The chain links TRBV28 to TRBJ2-6, with a weak D call TRBD1 (6 bases). V was cut by 5 bases and J by 0 bases, with 11 bases left in between. Germline V lookup: CDR1 MDHEN, CDR2 SYDVKM. The length of the CDR3 is 16 residues. The CDR3 sequence: CASSIGGPSGANVLTF. The CDR3 bases are TGTGCCAGCAGTATAGGGGGTCCCTCTGGGGCCAACGTCCTGACTTTC.

CDR3 region: CASSFRLAGTTGELFF. The CDR3 DNA reads TGTGCCAGCAGTTTCCGACTAGCGGGGACTACCGGGGAGCTGTTTTTT. The chain joins TRBV27 to TRBJ2-2; TRBD2 aligns across 11 bases. Looked up from germline, CDR1 is MNHEY and CDR2 is SMNVEV (reference sequence). There are 16 residues in the CDR3. Trimming cost V 3 bases and J 5 bases; bases outside gene matches: 5.

The chain couples TRBV27 to TRBJ1-2; 7 bases align to TRBD1. J gave up 1 base and V 0 bases, and 8 bases lay outside the gene matches. The CDR3 runs to 17 residues. Germline loops: CDR1 MNHEY, CDR2 SMNVEV (reference sequence). The CDR3 region is CASSLSGGQEINYGYTF. For the CDR3, the DNA is TGTGCCAGCAGTTTATCGGGCGGACAGGAGATTAACTATGGCTACACCTTC.

The CDR3 region is CATEKIRRADGRDTGELFF. The CDR3 region has the DNA TGTGCCACCGAGAAAATAAGGAGGGCCGATGGGAGAGACACCGGGGAGCTGTTTTTT. The rearrangement links TRBV24-1 to TRBJ2-2; D is perhaps TRBD2 (6 bases). The germline V and J ends were trimmed by 9 bases and 3 bases, with 28 bases remaining between them. CDR1 is KGHDR and CDR2 is SFDVKD in the germline V gene. The CDR3 is 19 amino acids.

The chain is built from TRBV5-5 and TRBJ2-3, with D hard to call. The CDR3 is made up of 12 amino acids. Germline CDR1 reads SGHKS; CDR2 reads YYEKEE (reference sequence). Trimming cost V 4 bases and J 7 bases, with 10 bases left between them. The CDR3 nucleotides read TGTGCCAGCAGCCAGGACGTAAATACGCAGTATTTT. Protein: CASSQDVNTQYF.

About this clonotype: Sequence at one end of the junction differs from germline and may be a read error. This sequence joins TRBV27 and TRBJ2-5; D not resolved. Looked up from germline, CDR1 is MNHEY and CDR2 is SMNVEV (reference sequence). This CDR3 has 14 amino acids. The CDR3 nucleotides read TGTGCCGGCAGTTCTCTCGTCGCGAACAATGAGCAGTACTTC. It translates to CAGSSLVANNEQYF.

The genes are TRBV11-2 and TRBJ2-6; TRBD1 aligns across 9 bases. J was trimmed by 0 bases and V by 5 bases; bases with no gene match: 11. This CDR3 has 19 residues. Per germline, CDR1 SGHAT and CDR2 FQNNGV. CDR3 coding DNA: TGTGCCAGCAGCCTCTGGGGGACAGGGTTAAACTCTGGGGCCAACGTCCTGACTTTC. Translated, it gives CASSLWGTGLNSGANVLTF.

About this clonotype: With a much larger clone just one base away, this may be a read error. CDR3 in amino acids: CASSLAVGILANEQYF. The CDR3 DNA reads TGTGCCAGCAGCTTAGCGGTGGGGATCCTCGCGAATGAGCAGTACTTC. V and J are TRBV7-2 and TRBJ2-4, with D unresolved. This CDR3 contains 16 residues. Per the germline V gene, CDR1 is SGHTA and CDR2 is FQGNSA. Trimming left V 0 bases short and J 13 bases short, with 22 bases between.

The CDR3 nucleotides are TGTGCCAGCAGCGTAGGGTCTCCCTCTAGCACAGATACGCAGTATTTT. Its protein is CASSVGSPSSTDTQYF. The chain couples TRBV9 to TRBJ2-3; no reliable D call. The CDR3 extends over 16 amino acids. The V end lost 0 bases, the J end lost 0 bases, and 11 bases lay between the germline ends. CDR1 is SGDLS, CDR2 YYNGEE, per germline.

There are a few counts of this clonotype. The chain is built from TRBV29-1 and TRBJ2-7, with 8 bases lining up with TRBD1. CDR1 and CDR2 from the germline V gene are SQVTM and ANQGSEA. The junction had 8 bases not matched to a gene; V was cut back by 3 bases and J by 4 bases. This CDR3 is 14 amino acids long. In nucleotides, the CDR3 is TGCAGCGTTGAGGCGCGGACAGGGAGGTACGAGCAGTACTTC. Its translation: CSVEARTGRYEQYF.

This clonotype was detected ten times or more. The rearrangement uses TRBV6-1 and TRBJ1-1; D is possibly TRBD1 (6 bases). CDR1 and CDR2 from the germline V gene are MNHNS and SASEGT. V was trimmed by 6 bases and J by 6 bases, leaving 17 bases between them. The CDR3 consists of 14 residues. CDR3 in amino acids: CASSGDTLGAEAFF. The CDR3 DNA follows: TGTGCCAGCAGCGGGGACACCTTGGGCGCTGAAGCTTTCTTT.

The V and J genes are TRBV9 and TRBJ2-1; TRBD1 matches 8 bases. The V segment lost 4 bases and the J segment 10 bases; nucleotides outside the gene matches: 7. CDR3 length equals 13 residues. CDR1 SGDLS and CDR2 YYNGEE come from the germline V gene. CDR3 DNA: TGTGCCAGCAGCACCTGGACAGGGCAGGAGCAGTTCTTC. As protein: CASSTWTGQEQFF.